This T cell receptor (beta chain) was documented in a study of T cells in tumors after PD-1 blockade. The method was immunoSEQ multiplex PCR; TCRdb's version includes in-frame clones alone and lacks a portion of them. The sample consists of approximately 30,000 clones, roughly two thirds of them appearing once. With V trimmed by 0 bases and J by 0 bases, 14 bases remained unmatched. The germline gives CDR1 LGHDT, CDR2 YNNKEL (reference sequence). The CDR3 length is 19 residues. V and J are TRBV3-1 (or the pseudogene TRBV3-2) and TRBJ2-7; TRBD2 matches 7 bases. The sequencing used PBMCs, collected after anti-PD-1 treatment. The TCR sequence derives from a human donor with basal cell carcinoma. The CDR3 DNA follows: TGTGCCAGCAGCCAAGAGGACCCGTGGTCGGGGGGTCCCTCCTACGAGCAGTACTTC. This encodes CASSQEDPWSGGPSYEQYF.